The 27 T cell receptor beta chains below all came from one sample that was sequenced in a study of post-analysis software for immune sequencing data. Findings and caveats of the study: Patients used five TRBV segments, including TRBV5-6, TRBV5-1 and TRBV20-1, more often than controls.

The library was made from cDNA and included unique molecular identifiers. In TCRdb, the PCR reads were re-called with MiXCR into one record per CDR3 protein. The table records approximately 440,000 distinct CDR3 sequences, around 40% of them present only once. No antigen is known for these receptors. The specimen was blood. Receptors were obtained from a girl aged 5-17 years with multiple sclerosis.

The chain combines TRBV2 with TRBJ2-7, with TRBD1 matching over 7 bases. The V gene's germline CDR1 is SNHLY and CDR2 FYNNEI. Trimming at V came to 8 bases and at J to 4 bases, leaving 2 bases not matched to a gene. The CDR3 runs 11 residues. The CDR3 sequence: CASLQGYEQYF. The CDR3 nucleotides are TGTGCCAGCTTACAGGGGTACGAGCAGTACTTC.

This sequence joins TRBV4-1 and TRBJ1-1, with a tentative D call TRBD1 (5 bases). This CDR3 has 17 amino acids. V shed 1 base and J shed 8 bases, with 23 bases lying between them. The V gene's germline CDR1 is MGHRA and CDR2 YSYEKL. This CDR3 reads CASSQVDIWEQTAEAFF. As DNA, the CDR3 is TGCGCCAGCAGCCAAGTGGACATTTGGGAACAGACAGCCGAAGCTTTCTTT.

J is TRBJ2-5 and V is TRBV5-1; 7 nucleotides align to TRBD2. Per the germline V gene, CDR1 is SGHRS and CDR2 is YFSETQ. With V trimmed by 4 bases and J by 4 bases, 16 bases remained unmatched. CDR3 length: 17 amino acids. CDR3 sequence: CASSPSGGSGIRETQYF. In DNA, the CDR3 is TGCGCCAGCAGCCCATCAGGAGGAAGCGGGATAAGAGAGACCCAGTACTTC.

This clonotype was detected once. J is TRBJ2-6 and V is TRBV3-1; tentative D call: TRBD1 (6 bases). The CDR3 has 17 amino acids. Trimming removed 2 bases at V and 0 bases at J, with 11 bases between. The V gene's germline CDR1 is LGHDT and CDR2 YNNKEL (reference sequence). The CDR3 bases are TGTGCCAGCAGCCAATCAACAGGGAACTCTGGGGCCAACGTCCTGACTTTC. This sequence encodes CASSQSTGNSGANVLTF.

This rearrangement joins TRBV7-9 to TRBJ2-7; possibly TRBD2 for D (6 bases). Trimming removed 5 bases at V and 3 bases at J, with 8 bases between. Germline V gives CDR1 SEHNR, CDR2 FQNEAQ (reference sequence). This CDR3 comprises 12 residues. Here the CDR3 reads CASSHSGYEQYF. The CDR3 region has the DNA TGTGCCAGCAGCCATAGCGGCTACGAGCAGTACTTC.

This clonotype was seen a few times. The V call is TRBV6-5, the J call TRBJ1-2; D remains ambiguous. The V end was cut by 8 bases, the J end by 8 bases, with 15 bases between. The germline V gene encodes CDR1 MNHEY and CDR2 SVGAGI. This CDR3 has 12 residues. The CDR3 protein is CASAAPGVGYTF. DNA of the CDR3: TGTGCCAGCGCCGCACCGGGCGTCGGCTACACCTTC.

The V call is TRBV6-6, the J call TRBJ2-1, with D perhaps assigned TRBD1 or TRBD2 (5 bases each). CDR1 and CDR2 from the germline V gene are MNHNY and SVGAGI (reference sequence). Trimming removed 0 bases at V and 2 bases at J, with 11 bases between. The length of the CDR3 is 16 residues. The CDR3 region is CASSYSIRDPYNEQFF. The CDR3 DNA reads as TGTGCCAGCAGTTACTCGATACGGGACCCCTACAATGAGCAGTTCTTC.

The chain links TRBV3-1 to TRBJ1-2, with D hard to call. The CDR3 length is 14 residues. Germline V gives CDR1 LGHDT, CDR2 YNNKEL (reference sequence). The germline V and J ends were trimmed by 0 bases and 4 bases, with 9 bases remaining between them. CDR3 coding DNA: TGTGCCAGCAGCCAAGATGGTCTGGGCTATGGCTACACCTTC. Translated: CASSQDGLGYGYTF.

The sample holds a few counts of this clonotype. The rearrangement links TRBV5-1 to TRBJ2-3; 8 bases line up with TRBD2. Trimming cost V 4 bases and J 5 bases; bases outside gene matches: 9. The germline V gene encodes CDR1 SGHRS and CDR2 YFSETQ. The CDR3 sequence is 15 residues long. The chain's CDR3 is CASSPQAGEVDTQYF. In nucleotides, the CDR3 is TGCGCCAGCAGCCCACAAGCGGGAGAGGTAGATACGCAGTATTTT.

This clonotype was counted between two and nine times. The chain couples TRBV18 to TRBJ2-5; TRBD1 is a possible D gene (7 bases). The assigned J gene may be wrong: the sequence end matches TRBJ2-7 better. The CDR3 extends over 14 amino acids. Germline loops: CDR1 KGHSH, CDR2 LQKENI. CDR3 sequence: CASSPPGGIHEQYF. CDR3 bases: TGTGCCAGCTCACCCCCAGGGGGGATCCACGAGCAGTACTTC.

This clonotype has only one observation. The genes are TRBV4-1 and TRBJ1-1; no clear D gene. The CDR3 is 14 residues long. Trimming left V 0 bases short and J 1 base short, with 6 bases between. Germline-derived CDR1 and CDR2 are MGHRA and YSYEKL. CDR3 bases: TGCGCCAGCAGCCAAGATTTGGGGAACACTGAAGCTTTCTTT. Translated, it gives CASSQDLGNTEAFF.

The chain employs TRBV20-1 and TRBJ2-3; TRBD1 matches 8 bases. Germline V gene data show CDR1 as DFQATT and CDR2 as SNEGSKA (reference sequence). After removal of 6 bases from V and 4 bases from J, the junction contained 12 bases not matched to a gene. This CDR3 is 15 amino acids long. The CDR3 sequence: CSAQRPGQGADTQYF. CDR3 nucleotide sequence: TGCAGTGCCCAAAGACCCGGACAGGGCGCAGATACGCAGTATTTT.

This chain joins TRBV29-1 and TRBJ1-4; 8 nucleotides line up with TRBD1. The CDR3 totals 14 residues. CDR1 and CDR2 from the germline V gene are SQVTM and ANQGSEA. The ends lost 6 bases at V and 3 bases at J; junction bases unmatched: 6. The CDR3 sequence is CSVRDRSPNEKLFF. In nucleotides, the CDR3 is TGCAGCGTACGGGACAGGTCACCTAATGAAAAACTGTTTTTT.

With regard to this clonotype: This may stem from a read error, because a much larger clone lies one nucleotide away. The gene calls are TRBV29-1 and TRBJ2-5; D possibly corresponds to TRBD1 (6 bases). CDR1 is SQVTM, CDR2 ANQGSEA, per germline. The V end lost 5 bases, the J end lost 0 bases, and 16 bases lay between the germline ends. CDR3 size: 15 residues. This CDR3 is CSVHFAGDNQETQYF. The CDR3 DNA sequence: TGCAGCGTTCATTTTGCTGGGGACAACCAAGAGACCCAGTACTTC.

This rearrangement joins TRBV12-3 or TRBV12-4 to TRBJ2-5; D is perhaps TRBD1 or TRBD2 (5 bases each). V was clipped by 1 base and J by 4 bases, with 10 bases between them. The CDR3 is made up of 14 amino acids. For the CDR3, the DNA is TGTGCCAGCAGTTTAGGAGGGGTAGGAGAGACCCAGTACTTC. Protein sequence: CASSLGGVGETQYF.

The chain uses TRBV4-3 and TRBJ1-4, with TRBD1 identical over 10 bases. Per the germline V gene, CDR1 is LGHNA and CDR2 is YSLEER. With 0 bases clipped from V and 7 bases from J, the junction kept 8 bases outside the gene matches. There are 17 residues in the CDR3. Here the CDR3 reads CASSQEAGTGVPEKLFF. As DNA, the CDR3 is TGCGCCAGCAGCCAAGAGGCCGGGACAGGGGTCCCTGAAAAACTGTTTTTT.

There are a few counts of this clonotype. The V and J genes are TRBV6-5 and TRBJ1-2; 9 bases map to TRBD1. CDR1 MNHEY and CDR2 SVGAGI come from the germline V gene. The CDR3 extends over 16 amino acids. V shed 2 bases and J 4 bases; nucleotides not matched to a gene: 8. The CDR3 loop reads CASSYIPGQGVYGYTF. As DNA, the CDR3 is TGTGCCAGCAGTTACATTCCGGGACAGGGAGTCTATGGCTACACCTTC.

This clonotype turned up a few times. The chain has TRBV24-1 and TRBJ2-1, with 9 bases that match TRBD1. CDR1 is KGHDR, CDR2 SFDVKD, per germline. The CDR3 extends over 13 amino acids. Trimming removed 4 bases from V and 15 bases from J; junction bases left unmatched: 9. The CDR3 loop reads CATSEPGTGTRFF. The DNA for the CDR3 is TGTGCCACCAGTGAACCTGGGACAGGGACCAGGTTCTTC.

CDR3 DNA: TGTGCCAGCAGCCCGGACGGGGGAGGAAGCAATCAGCCCCAGCATTTT. This codes for CASSPDGGGSNQPQHF. V gene TRBV6-2 or TRBV6-3 combines with J gene TRBJ1-5; tentatively, D is TRBD1 (5 bases). Trimming left V 6 bases short and J 1 base short, with 16 bases between. The CDR3 loop spans 16 amino acids. The germline gives CDR1 MNHEY, CDR2 SVGEGT.

The CDR3 spells CASSYSRVEQFF. CDR3 DNA sequence: TGTGCCAGCAGTTACTCGAGGGTTGAGCAGTTCTTC. The chain uses TRBV6-2 or TRBV6-3 and TRBJ2-1; a weak D match, TRBD2 (5 bases). V lost 0 bases to trimming and J lost 9 bases, with 6 bases between them. CDR1 is MNHEY, CDR2 SVGEGT, per germline. The length of the CDR3 is 12 residues.

Only one count was recorded for this clonotype. The chain combines TRBV10-3 with TRBJ1-4; TRBD1 is a possible D gene (6 bases). V shed 3 bases and J shed 7 bases, with 15 bases lying between them. Per germline, CDR1 ENHRY and CDR2 SYGVKD. The CDR3 spans 15 residues. CDR3 DNA sequence: TGTGCCATCAGTGAAGACAGGTTCCCCGCTGAAAAACTGTTTTTT. Amino acids: CAISEDRFPAEKLFF.

This chain connects TRBV20-1 to TRBJ2-7; tentatively, D is TRBD2 (6 bases). CDR3 length equals 11 residues. Per the germline V gene, CDR1 is DFQATT and CDR2 is SNEGSKA (reference sequence). The V end was cut by 7 bases, the J end by 6 bases, with 13 bases between. In DNA, the CDR3 is TGCAGTGTCCCGGACTACTTCGAGCAGTACTTC. Its protein is CSVPDYFEQYF.

This clonotype has only a few counts. CDR3 region: CATSRERQRAYEQYF. The CDR3 DNA reads as TGTGCCACCAGCAGAGAAAGACAGCGAGCCTACGAGCAGTACTTC. J is TRBJ2-7 and V is TRBV15; D is perhaps TRBD1 (5 bases). Germline V gives CDR1 LNHNV, CDR2 YYDKDF (reference sequence). The ends were cut back, 0 bases at V and 2 bases at J, with 11 bases in the middle. This CDR3 spans 15 amino acids.

This chain links TRBV4-1 with TRBJ2-5; D is unclear. The J call may be wrong; the DNA end is better matched by TRBJ2-7. The CDR3 runs 15 residues. The V gene's germline CDR1 is MGHRA and CDR2 YSYEKL. The CDR3 is CASSQASLETYEQYF. The CDR3 DNA is TGCGCCAGCAGCCAAGCGTCCTTGGAGACTTACGAGCAGTACTTC.

The genes are TRBV14 and TRBJ2-5; TRBD2 aligns across 10 bases. The length of the CDR3 is 17 residues. V shed 0 bases and J 3 bases; nucleotides not matched to a gene: 7. In germline, CDR1 is SGHDN, CDR2 FVKESK. Here the CDR3 DNA reads TGTGCCAGCAGCCAAGATAACCCCGGACTAGCGGAAGAGACCCAGTACTTC. It specifies CASSQDNPGLAEETQYF. Using reference TRBV14 and TRBJ2-5 for the parts outside the CDR3, the full variable domain is EAGVTQFPSHSVIEKGQTVTLRCDPISGHDNLYWYRRVMGKEIKFLLHFVKESKQDESGMPNNRFLAERTGGTYSTLKVQPAELEDSGVYFCASSQDNPGLAEETQYFGPGTRLLVL.

The sample holds many counts of this clonotype. The chain employs TRBV12-3 or TRBV12-4 and TRBJ1-2; the match to TRBD1 covers 10 bases. CDR3 size: 14 residues. V lost 7 bases, J lost 5 bases, and 7 bases stayed unmatched. CDR3 residues: CASTMDRGLYGYTF. CDR3 coding DNA: TGTGCCAGCACGATGGACAGGGGGTTATATGGCTACACCTTC.

The chain recombines TRBV7-2 with TRBJ2-5, with TRBD1 as a possible D gene (6 bases). CDR3 length equals 15 residues. The V and J ends lost 4 bases and 5 bases respectively, with 17 bases between them. Germline CDR1 reads SGHTA; CDR2 reads FQGNSA. In nucleotides, the CDR3 is TGTGCCAGCAGCTCCTTTCCCAGGGGACGCGAGACCCAGTACTTC. It encodes CASSSFPRGRETQYF.